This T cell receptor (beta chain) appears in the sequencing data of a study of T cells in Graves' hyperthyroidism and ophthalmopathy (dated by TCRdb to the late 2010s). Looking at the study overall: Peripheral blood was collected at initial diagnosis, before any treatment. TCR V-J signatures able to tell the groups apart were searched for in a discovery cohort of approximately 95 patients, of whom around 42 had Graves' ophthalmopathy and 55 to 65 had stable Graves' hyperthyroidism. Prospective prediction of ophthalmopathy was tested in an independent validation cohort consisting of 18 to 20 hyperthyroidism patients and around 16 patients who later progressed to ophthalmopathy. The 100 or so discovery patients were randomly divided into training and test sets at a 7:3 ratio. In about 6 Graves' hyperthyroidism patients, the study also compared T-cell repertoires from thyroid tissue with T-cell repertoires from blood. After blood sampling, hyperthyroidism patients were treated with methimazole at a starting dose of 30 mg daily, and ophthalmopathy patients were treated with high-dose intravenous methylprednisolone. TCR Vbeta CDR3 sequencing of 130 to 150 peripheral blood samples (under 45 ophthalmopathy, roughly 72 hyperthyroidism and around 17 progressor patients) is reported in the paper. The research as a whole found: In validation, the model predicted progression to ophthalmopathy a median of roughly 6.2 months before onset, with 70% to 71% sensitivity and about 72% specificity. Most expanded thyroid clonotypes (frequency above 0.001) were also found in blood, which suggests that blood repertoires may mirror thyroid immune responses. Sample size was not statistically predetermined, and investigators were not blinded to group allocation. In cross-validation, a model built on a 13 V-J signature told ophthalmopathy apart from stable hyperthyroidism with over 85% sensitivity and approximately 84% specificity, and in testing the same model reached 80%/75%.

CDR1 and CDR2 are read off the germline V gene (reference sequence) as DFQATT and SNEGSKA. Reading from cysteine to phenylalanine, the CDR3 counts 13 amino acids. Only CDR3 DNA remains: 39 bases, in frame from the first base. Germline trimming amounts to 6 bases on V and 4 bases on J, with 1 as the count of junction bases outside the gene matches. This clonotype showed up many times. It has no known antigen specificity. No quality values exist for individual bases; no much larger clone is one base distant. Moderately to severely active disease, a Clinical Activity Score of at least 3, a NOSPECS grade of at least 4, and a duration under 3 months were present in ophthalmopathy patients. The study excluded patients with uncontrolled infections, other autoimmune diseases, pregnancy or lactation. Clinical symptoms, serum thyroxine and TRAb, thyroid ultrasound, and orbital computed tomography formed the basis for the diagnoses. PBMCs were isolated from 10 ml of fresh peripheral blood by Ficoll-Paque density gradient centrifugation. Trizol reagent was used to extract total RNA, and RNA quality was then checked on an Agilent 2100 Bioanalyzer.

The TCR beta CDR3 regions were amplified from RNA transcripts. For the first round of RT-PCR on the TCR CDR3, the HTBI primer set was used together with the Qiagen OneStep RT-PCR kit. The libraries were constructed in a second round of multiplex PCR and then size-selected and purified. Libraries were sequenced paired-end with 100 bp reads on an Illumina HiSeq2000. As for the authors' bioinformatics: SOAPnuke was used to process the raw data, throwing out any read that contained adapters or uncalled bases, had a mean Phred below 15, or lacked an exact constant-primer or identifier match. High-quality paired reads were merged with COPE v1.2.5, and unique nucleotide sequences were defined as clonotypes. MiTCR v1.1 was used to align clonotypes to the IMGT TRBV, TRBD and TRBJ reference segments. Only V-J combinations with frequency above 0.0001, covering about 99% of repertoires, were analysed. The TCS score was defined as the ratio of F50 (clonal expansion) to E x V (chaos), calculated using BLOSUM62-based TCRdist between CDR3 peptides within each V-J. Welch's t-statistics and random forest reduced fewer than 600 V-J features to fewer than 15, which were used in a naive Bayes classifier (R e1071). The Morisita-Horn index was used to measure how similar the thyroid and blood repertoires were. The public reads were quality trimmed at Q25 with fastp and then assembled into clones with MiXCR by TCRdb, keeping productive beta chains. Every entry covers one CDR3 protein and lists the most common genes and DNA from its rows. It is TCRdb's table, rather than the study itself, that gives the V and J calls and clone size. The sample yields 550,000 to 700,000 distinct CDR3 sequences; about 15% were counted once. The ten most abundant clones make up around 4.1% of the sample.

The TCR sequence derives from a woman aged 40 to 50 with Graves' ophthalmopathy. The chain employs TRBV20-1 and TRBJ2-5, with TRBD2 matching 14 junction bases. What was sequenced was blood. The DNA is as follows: TGCAGTGCCGGGACTAGCGGGAGAGAGACCCAGTACTTC. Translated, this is CSAGTSGRETQYF.